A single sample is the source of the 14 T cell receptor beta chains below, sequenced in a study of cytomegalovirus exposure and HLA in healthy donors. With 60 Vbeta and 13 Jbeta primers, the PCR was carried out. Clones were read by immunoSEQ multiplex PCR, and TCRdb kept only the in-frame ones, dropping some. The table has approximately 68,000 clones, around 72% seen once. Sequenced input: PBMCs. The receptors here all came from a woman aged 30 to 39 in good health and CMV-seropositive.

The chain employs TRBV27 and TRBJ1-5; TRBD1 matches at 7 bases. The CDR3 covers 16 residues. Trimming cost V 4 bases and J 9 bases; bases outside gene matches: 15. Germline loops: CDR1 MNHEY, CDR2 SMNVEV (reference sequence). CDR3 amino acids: CASSSLRQGGLGPQHF. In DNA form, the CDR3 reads TGTGCCAGCAGTTCACTCAGACAGGGTGGGTTGGGGCCCCAGCATTTT.

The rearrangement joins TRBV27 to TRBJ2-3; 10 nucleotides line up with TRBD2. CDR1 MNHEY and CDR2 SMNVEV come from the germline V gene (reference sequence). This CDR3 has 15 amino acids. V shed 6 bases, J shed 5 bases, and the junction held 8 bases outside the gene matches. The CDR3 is CASSLSRLAGDTQYF. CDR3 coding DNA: TGTGCCAGCAGCCTAAGCCGACTAGCGGGAGATACGCAGTATTTT.

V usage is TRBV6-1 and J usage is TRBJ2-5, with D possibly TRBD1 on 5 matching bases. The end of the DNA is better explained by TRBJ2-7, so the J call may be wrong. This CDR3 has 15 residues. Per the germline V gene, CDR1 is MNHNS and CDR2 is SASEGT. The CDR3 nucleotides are TGTGCCAGCAGTGGTGGGCAGGGCTTTAAGTACGAGCAGTACTTC. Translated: CASSGGQGFKYEQYF.

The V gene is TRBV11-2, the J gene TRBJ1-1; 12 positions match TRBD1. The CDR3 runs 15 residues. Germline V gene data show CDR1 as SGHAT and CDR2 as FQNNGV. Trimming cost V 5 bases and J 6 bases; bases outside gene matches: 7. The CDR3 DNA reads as TGTGCCAGCAGCGAAAGGGACAGGGGGCCACCTGAAGCTTTCTTT. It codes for CASSERDRGPPEAFF.

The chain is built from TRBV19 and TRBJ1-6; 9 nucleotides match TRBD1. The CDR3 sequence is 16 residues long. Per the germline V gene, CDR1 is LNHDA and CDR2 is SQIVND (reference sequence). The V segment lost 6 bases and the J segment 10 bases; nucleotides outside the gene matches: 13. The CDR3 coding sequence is TGTGCCAGTAGATCCGGGACAGGGAACAAACTCTCACCCCTCCACTTT. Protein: CASRSGTGNKLSPLHF.

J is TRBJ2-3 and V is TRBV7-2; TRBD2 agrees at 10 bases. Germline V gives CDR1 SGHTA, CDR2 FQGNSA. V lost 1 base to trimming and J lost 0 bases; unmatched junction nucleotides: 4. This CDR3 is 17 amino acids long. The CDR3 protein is CASSLGTSGWSTDTQYF. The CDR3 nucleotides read TGTGCCAGCAGCTTAGGGACTAGCGGATGGAGCACAGATACGCAGTATTTT.

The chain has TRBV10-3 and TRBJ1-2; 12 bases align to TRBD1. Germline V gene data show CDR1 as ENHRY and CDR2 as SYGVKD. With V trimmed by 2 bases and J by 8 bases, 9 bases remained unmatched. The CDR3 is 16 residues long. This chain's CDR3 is CAISEGPGQGAGGYTF. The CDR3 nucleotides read TGTGCCATCAGTGAGGGGCCGGGACAGGGGGCCGGGGGCTACACCTTC.

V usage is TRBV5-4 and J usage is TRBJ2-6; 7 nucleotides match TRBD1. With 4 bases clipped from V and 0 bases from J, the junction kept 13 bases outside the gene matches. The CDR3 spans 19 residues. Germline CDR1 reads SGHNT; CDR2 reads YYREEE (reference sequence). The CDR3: CASSPSGQPLHSGANVLTF. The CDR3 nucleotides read TGTGCCAGCAGCCCGTCGGGACAGCCTTTACACTCTGGGGCCAACGTCCTGACTTTC. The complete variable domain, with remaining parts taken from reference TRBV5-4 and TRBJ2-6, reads ETGVTQSPTHLIKTRGQQVTLRCSSQSGHNTVSWYQQALGQGPQFIFQYYREEENGRGNFPPRFSGLQFPNYSSELNVNALELDDSALYLCASSPSGQPLHSGANVLTFGAGSRLTVL.

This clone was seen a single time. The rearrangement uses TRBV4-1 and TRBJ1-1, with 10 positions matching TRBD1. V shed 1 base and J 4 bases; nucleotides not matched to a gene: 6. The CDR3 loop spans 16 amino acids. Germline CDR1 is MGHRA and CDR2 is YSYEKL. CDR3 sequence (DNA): TGCGCCAGCAGCCAAGCTGGGGGACAGGGGTTCACTGAAGCTTTCTTT. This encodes CASSQAGGQGFTEAFF.

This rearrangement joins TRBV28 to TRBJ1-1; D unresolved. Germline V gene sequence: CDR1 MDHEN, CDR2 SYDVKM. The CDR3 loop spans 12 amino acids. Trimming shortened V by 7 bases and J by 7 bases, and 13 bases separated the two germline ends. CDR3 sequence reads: CASTFAGVEAFF. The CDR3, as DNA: TGTGCCAGCACATTCGCGGGAGTTGAAGCTTTCTTT.

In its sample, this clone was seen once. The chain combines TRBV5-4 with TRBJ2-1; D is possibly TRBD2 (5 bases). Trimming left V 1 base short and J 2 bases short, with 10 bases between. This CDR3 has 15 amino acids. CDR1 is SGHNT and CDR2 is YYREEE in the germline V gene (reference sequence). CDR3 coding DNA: TGTGCCAGCAGCTTGAATGCGGGTGCCTACAATGAGCAGTTCTTC. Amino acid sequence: CASSLNAGAYNEQFF.

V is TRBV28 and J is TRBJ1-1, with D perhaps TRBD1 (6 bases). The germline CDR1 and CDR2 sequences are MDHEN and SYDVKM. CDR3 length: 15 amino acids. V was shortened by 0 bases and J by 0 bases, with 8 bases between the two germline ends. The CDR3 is CASSLWDSLNTEAFF. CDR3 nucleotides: TGTGCCAGCAGTTTATGGGACAGTTTGAACACTGAAGCTTTCTTT.

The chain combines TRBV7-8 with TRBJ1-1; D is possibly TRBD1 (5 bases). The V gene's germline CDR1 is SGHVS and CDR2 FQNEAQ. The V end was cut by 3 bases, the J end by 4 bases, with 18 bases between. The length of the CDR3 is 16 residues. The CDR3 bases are TGTGCCAGCAGCTTGGCCCAACGGGGGGAAGGCACTGAAGCTTTCTTT. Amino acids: CASSLAQRGEGTEAFF.

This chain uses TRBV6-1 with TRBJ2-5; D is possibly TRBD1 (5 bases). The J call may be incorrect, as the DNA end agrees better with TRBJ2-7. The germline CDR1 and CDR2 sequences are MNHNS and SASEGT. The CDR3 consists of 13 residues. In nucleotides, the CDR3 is TGTGCCAGCAGGGTGGGCAGGGCTTACGAGCAGTACTTC. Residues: CASRVGRAYEQYF.